This T cell receptor (beta chain) is drawn from a study of shared clonotypes between healthy human individuals. About the study: The study enrolled a couple of women and a few men aged 18 to 49.

In the authors' workflow: Sequence data from immunoSEQ were junction-only and lacked quality scores; consequently, filtering differed. The protocol was immunoSEQ multiplex PCR, while the TCRdb copy is restricted to in-frame clones and leaves out a portion. V and J calls and clone size are those listed in that table; D and trimming were worked out from the DNA. The sample carries 2 million to 2.5 million clones, roughly 95% recorded once. About this clone: Its antigen remains unidentified.

General study results and limits: The study's rarefaction showed incomplete sorted-subset sequencing despite large depth. The sampled material consisted only of blood, and tissue repertoires are likely to differ.

This TCR was sampled from a man younger than 35 in good health. Specimen: naive CD4+ T cells sorted from blood. Subset indicated: CD45RA+ positively selected.

The CDR3 coding sequence is TGTGCCAGCAGCCAAACGGGACAGGGGGTTCCCTATGGCTACACCTTC. This gives the protein CASSQTGQGVPYGYTF. This chain uses TRBV5-6 with TRBJ1-2; 11 positions agree with TRBD1. The trim removed 4 bases at V and 4 bases at J, leaving 9 bases unmatched. The germline V gene encodes CDR1 SGHDT and CDR2 YYEEEE. The CDR3 is 16 residues long.